This TCR beta chain was observed in a study of regulatory T cells in long-lasting Graves disease. The overall study: Antithyroid drug use was under 3 months in newly diagnosed Graves' patients.

CDR1 is MNHNS and CDR2 is SASEGT in the germline V gene. The CDR3 has 15 residues. The junction had 5 bases not matched to a gene; V was cut back by 7 bases and J by 0 bases. Stated time point: newly diagnosed GD, antithyroid drugs for less than 3 months. Construction of the TCR library relied on RNA isolated from PBMCs. This clonotype has at least ten counts. Arm-PCR of CDR3 regions with iRepertoire HTBI primers generated TCR beta libraries. TCRdb re-analysed the multiplex PCR reads in MiXCR, keeping a single row per CDR3 protein. The repertoire holds hundreds of thousands of distinct CDR3 sequences, with 16% as singletons. The sample also formed part of further work on T cells in Graves' hyperthyroidism and ophthalmopathy. From that report: An initial round of RT-PCR targeting the TCR CDR3 relied on the HTBI primer set.

The sequence was obtained from a woman aged 35 to 60 with Graves disease. The sequences come from peripheral blood mononuclear cells (PBMCs), collected at new diagnosis, from a patient treated with antithyroid drugs. The chain employs TRBV6-1 and TRBJ2-7; TRBD2 aligns across 11 bases. In DNA, the CDR3 is TGTGCCAGCATCCCTAGCGGGGGGCCCTCCTACGAGCAGTACTTC. Its protein is CASIPSGGPSYEQYF.